These T cell receptor beta chains were read from a single sample in a study of T cell responses to AZD1222 COVID-19 vaccine. Only in-frame clones appear in the TCRdb table, and some are missing; sequencing was by immunoSEQ multiplex PCR. In the table there are 120,000 to 150,000 clones, 90% to 95% of which are singletons. Sequenced material: peripheral blood, taken 28 days after the second AZD1222 dose. These TCRs come from an adult who received the AZD1222 COVID-19 vaccine. The CDR3 runs from the conserved cysteine through the conserved F or W. Each record gives: V gene, D gene, clone size, J gene, CDR3 DNA, CDR3 protein. The D gene is left open where the match is weak. Not every row has a clone size; where given, it reads once, few, many or a size class.

V: TRBV10-1
D: .
size: .
J: TRBJ1-4
DNA: TGCGCCAGCAGTGGGTCAGGGTGCGGTGAAAAACTGTTTTTT
CDR3: CASSGSGCGEKLFF

V: TRBV4-1
D: TRBD1
size: .
J: TRBJ1-4
DNA: TGCGCCAGCAGCCAAACAGGGGGACCGAGAGAAAAACTGTTTTTT
CDR3: CASSQTGGPREKLFF

V: TRBV2
D: TRBD1
size: .
J: TRBJ1-6
DNA: TGTGCCAGCAGGGGGGACAGCTCCTATAATTCACCCCTCCACTTT
CDR3: CASRGDSSYNSPLHF

V: TRBV19
D: .
size: .
J: TRBJ2-1
DNA: TGTGCCAGTAGCCATATCAGCTACAATGAGCAGTTCTTC
CDR3: CASSHISYNEQFF

V: TRBV27
D: .
size: .
J: TRBJ2-7
DNA: TGTGCCAGCAGTTTCACAGGATCCTACGAGCAGTACTTC
CDR3: CASSFTGSYEQYF

V: TRBV5-4
D: TRBD2
size: .
J: TRBJ2-2
DNA: TGTGCCAGCAGCCTAGCGGGAGGAGCCGGGGAGCTGTTTTTT
CDR3: CASSLAGGAGELFF

V: TRBV19
D: .
size: .
J: TRBJ1-5
DNA: TGTGCCAGTAGTACCCCTCGGACGGACAATCAGCCCCAGCATTTT
CDR3: CASSTPRTDNQPQHF

V: TRBV7-9
D: .
size: .
J: TRBJ2-5
DNA: TGTGCCAGCAGCGCCGACGAAACCGGGAACCAAGAGACCCAGTACTTC
CDR3: CASSADETGNQETQYF

V: TRBV19
D: .
size: once
J: TRBJ2-3
DNA: TGTGCCAGTAGCTCCAGGATCACAGATACGCAGTATTTT
CDR3: CASSSRITDTQYF

V: TRBV6-6
D: TRBD1
size: .
J: TRBJ1-3
DNA: TGTGCCAGCGACAGGGGGCCCTCTGGAAACACCATATATTTT
CDR3: CASDRGPSGNTIYF

V: TRBV12-5
D: TRBD1
size: once
J: TRBJ1-2
DNA: TGTGCTAGTGATGGGGACAGGGTCCCCTCCGCGGTCTATGGCTACACCTTC
CDR3: CASDGDRVPSAVYGYTF

V: TRBV19
D: .
size: .
J: TRBJ1-2
DNA: TGTGCCAGTAGTGAAGCGATAGAGGGGACGAACTATGGCTACACCTTC
CDR3: CASSEAIEGTNYGYTF

V: TRBV12-2
D: .
size: .
J: TRBJ1-4
DNA: TGTGCGGACACCGGGACAGAAAATGAAAAACTGTTTTTT
CDR3: CADTGTENEKLFF

V: TRBV4-1
D: TRBD1
size: .
J: TRBJ2-3
DNA: TGCGCCAGCAGCCTTACCATCAGGGGGGATACGCAGTATTTT
CDR3: CASSLTIRGDTQYF

V: TRBV13
D: .
size: .
J: TRBJ2-7
DNA: TGTGCCAGCAGCCTCGGGGACGGATACGAGCAGTACTTC
CDR3: CASSLGDGYEQYF

V: TRBV6-1
D: .
size: once
J: TRBJ2-7
DNA: TGTGCCAGCAGTGAAGGTCCGGCGGTGAGCTCCTACGAGCAGTACTTC
CDR3: CASSEGPAVSSYEQYF

V: TRBV7-8
D: .
size: .
J: TRBJ1-2
DNA: TGTGCCAGCAGCCCCGGGCAGATCTCTGGCTACACCTTC
CDR3: CASSPGQISGYTF

V: TRBV5-1
D: TRBD2
size: .
J: TRBJ2-5
DNA: TGCGCCAGCAGCTTGGGTCTAGCGGGAGTAGGTGAGACCCAGTACTTC
CDR3: CASSLGLAGVGETQYF

V: TRBV6-5
D: .
size: .
J: TRBJ2-3
DNA: TGTGCCAGCAGTTACGGTGGGGTCCTTACAGATACGCAGTATTTT
CDR3: CASSYGGVLTDTQYF

V: TRBV6-5
D: TRBD2
size: .
J: TRBJ2-3
DNA: TGTGCCAGCAGTATTAGCGGGGGGGAAACAGATACGCAGTATTTT
CDR3: CASSISGGETDTQYF

V: TRBV2
D: .
size: .
J: TRBJ2-6
DNA: TGTGCCAGCAGAAAACAGGGTGCTGGGGCCAACGTCCTGACTTTC
CDR3: CASRKQGAGANVLTF

V: TRBV2
D: .
size: .
J: TRBJ1-1
DNA: TGTGCCAGCAGTGAAGCGCTTCGGGGAGGCGGTGAAGCTTTCTTT
CDR3: CASSEALRGGGEAFF

V: TRBV2
D: TRBD2
size: .
J: TRBJ2-3
DNA: TGTGCCAGCAGGGGGGGAACTAGCGGCTACACAGATACGCAGTATTTT
CDR3: CASRGGTSGYTDTQYF

V: TRBV11-3
D: .
size: once
J: TRBJ2-6
DNA: TGTGCCAGCAGCTTGGAAGGGGCCAACGTCCTGACTTTC
CDR3: CASSLEGANVLTF

V: TRBV6-6
D: TRBD1
size: .
J: TRBJ2-7
DNA: TGTGCCAGCAGCCGAGCCGGGCAGGGGGCGCGGGAGCAGTACTTC
CDR3: CASSRAGQGAREQYF

V: TRBV28
D: .
size: .
J: TRBJ2-3
DNA: TGTGCCAGCAGTTTCCCACTAGCGCGGGGGCCAGATACGCAGTATTTT
CDR3: CASSFPLARGPDTQYF

V: TRBV29-1
D: TRBD1
size: .
J: TRBJ1-1
DNA: TGCAGCGTTCACAGGGGTACTGAAGCTTTCTTT
CDR3: CSVHRGTEAFF

V: TRBV20-1
D: .
size: once
J: TRBJ2-2
DNA: TGCAGTGCTAGTGGGTCTAACACCGGGGAGCTGTTTTTT
CDR3: CSASGSNTGELFF

V: TRBV18
D: .
size: .
J: TRBJ1-2
DNA: TGTGCCAGCTCACCGGCACGGACGGGCTATGGCTACACCTTC
CDR3: CASSPARTGYGYTF

V: TRBV11-3
D: .
size: medium-sized
J: TRBJ1-3
DNA: TGTGCCAGCAGCACGGGGGACGGTGGCGTGAGGTCTGGAAACACCATATATTTT
CDR3: CASSTGDGGVRSGNTIYF

V: TRBV19
D: TRBD1
size: .
J: TRBJ2-1
DNA: TGTGCCAGTAGTCCCAGGGGGCGGAACTCCTACAATGAGCAGTTCTTC
CDR3: CASSPRGRNSYNEQFF

V: TRBV4-1
D: .
size: .
J: TRBJ2-1
DNA: TGCGCCAGCAGCCAAGGTGGCAGGGATTACAATGAGCAGTTCTTC
CDR3: CASSQGGRDYNEQFF

V: TRBV19
D: .
size: .
J: TRBJ1-1
DNA: TGTGCCAGTAGTTGGGCCAGGGGCGGCGAAGCTTTCTTT
CDR3: CASSWARGGEAFF

V: TRBV7-7
D: .
size: .
J: TRBJ2-2
DNA: TGTGCCAGCAGCCGCGCCGCGGGGCCAGACACCGGGGAGCTGTTTTTT
CDR3: CASSRAAGPDTGELFF

V: TRBV18
D: .
size: .
J: TRBJ2-5
DNA: TGTGCCAGCTCACCACCGAGCCTACCGGAGACCCAGTACTTC
CDR3: CASSPPSLPETQYF

V: TRBV5-1
D: TRBD2
size: .
J: TRBJ2-7
DNA: TGCGCCAGCAGCCCTACCTTTGGGGCGGGAGCGACCTACGAGCAGTACTTC
CDR3: CASSPTFGAGATYEQYF

V: TRBV5-4
D: TRBD2
size: .
J: TRBJ2-7
DNA: TGTGCCAGCAGCTCCAGGTTGGTAGCGGGGCACTCCTACGAGCAGTACTTC
CDR3: CASSSRLVAGHSYEQYF

V: TRBV5-1
D: .
size: .
J: TRBJ2-7
DNA: TGCGCCAGCAGTAGGTATCCGGACACCCTCTACGAGCAGTACTTC
CDR3: CASSRYPDTLYEQYF

V: TRBV30
D: TRBD1
size: .
J: TRBJ2-2
DNA: TGTGCCTGGAGGACAGGGAGCGCGGACACCGGGGAGCTGTTTTTT
CDR3: CAWRTGSADTGELFF

V: TRBV30
D: TRBD2
size: .
J: TRBJ2-5
DNA: TGTGCCTGGAGTGGGGGGACTAGCGGGAGGTTTCAAGAGACCCAGTACTTC
CDR3: CAWSGGTSGRFQETQYF